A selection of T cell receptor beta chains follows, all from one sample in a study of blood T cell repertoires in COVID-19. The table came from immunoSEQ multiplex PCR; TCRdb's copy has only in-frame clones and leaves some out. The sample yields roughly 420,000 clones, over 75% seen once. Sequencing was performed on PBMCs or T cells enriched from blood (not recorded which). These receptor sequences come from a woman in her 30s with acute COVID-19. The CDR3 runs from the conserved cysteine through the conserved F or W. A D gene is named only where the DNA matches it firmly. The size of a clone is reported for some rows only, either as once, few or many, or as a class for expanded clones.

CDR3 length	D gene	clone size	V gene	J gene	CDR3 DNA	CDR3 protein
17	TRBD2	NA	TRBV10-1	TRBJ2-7	TGCGCCAGCAGTGGGAAAAGCGCGACTAGCGGGGGCGGAGAGCAGTACTTC	CASSGKSATSGGGEQYF
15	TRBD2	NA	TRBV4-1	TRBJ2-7	TGCGCCAGCAGCCAACTAGCGGGGGGACGCTACGAGCAGTACTTC	CASSQLAGGRYEQYF
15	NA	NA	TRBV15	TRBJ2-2	TGTGCCACCAGCAGCTTGACACAGAACACCGGGGAGCTGTTTTTT	CATSSLTQNTGELFF
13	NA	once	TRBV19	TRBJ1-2	TGTGCCAGTAGTATTACAGTAAACTATGGCTACACCTTC	CASSITVNYGYTF
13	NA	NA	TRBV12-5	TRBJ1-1	TGTGCTAGTGGTTTGGTGGCCATCTCTGAAGCTTTCTTT	CASGLVAISEAFF
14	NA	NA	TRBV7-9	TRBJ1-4	TGTGCCAGCAGCCCGGGGGGGGGTAATGAAAAACTGTTTTTT	CASSPGGGNEKLFF
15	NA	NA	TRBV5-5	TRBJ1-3	TGTGCCAGCAGCTTTGTCGGTAGCTCTGGAAACACCATATATTTT	CASSFVGSSGNTIYF
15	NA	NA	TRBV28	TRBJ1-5	TGTGCCAGCAGGGACCCGGGGGGCTCTGATCAGCCCCAGCATTTT	CASRDPGGSDQPQHF
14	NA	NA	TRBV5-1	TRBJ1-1	TGCGCCAGCAGCGTTACGGGTATGAACACTGAAGCTTTCTTT	CASSVTGMNTEAFF
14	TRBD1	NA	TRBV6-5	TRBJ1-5	TGTGCCACGGACCGGGACAGGGGCAATCAGCCCCAGCATTTT	CATDRDRGNQPQHF
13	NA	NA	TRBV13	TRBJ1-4	TGTGCCAGCAGTCGGGGAACAACCGAAAAACTGTTTTTT	CASSRGTTEKLFF
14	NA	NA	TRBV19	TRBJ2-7	TGTGCCAGTAGGGAGGACCCGTCCCAATCCGAGCAGTACTTC	CASREDPSQSEQYF
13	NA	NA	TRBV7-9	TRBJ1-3	TGTGCCAGCAGCTTATCGGTTGGAAACACCATATATTTT	CASSLSVGNTIYF
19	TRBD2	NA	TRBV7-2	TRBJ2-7	TGTGCCAGCAGCTTAATTAGGCTGGGACTAGCGGGGCCTACCTACGAGCAGTACTTC	CASSLIRLGLAGPTYEQYF
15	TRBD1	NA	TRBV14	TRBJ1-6	TGTGCCAGCAGCCCGACAGGGGGCCGTAATTCACCCCTCCACTTT	CASSPTGGRNSPLHF
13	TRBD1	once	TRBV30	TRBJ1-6	TGTGCCTGGGGGGACAGGCAGGATTCACCCCTCCACTTT	CAWGDRQDSPLHF
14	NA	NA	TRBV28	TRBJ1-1	TGTGCCAGCACCCAGGTGTGGGCGAACACTGAAGCTTTCTTT	CASTQVWANTEAFF
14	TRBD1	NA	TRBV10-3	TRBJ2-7	TGTGCCATCAGTGCAGACAGGGATCGGTACGAGCAGTACTTC	CAISADRDRYEQYF
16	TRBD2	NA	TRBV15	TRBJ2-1	TGTGCCACCAGCAGATCTAGCGGGGCCCTAAGGAATGAGCAGTTCTTC	CATSRSSGALRNEQFF
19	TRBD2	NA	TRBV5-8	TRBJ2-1	TGTGCCAGCAGCTTGTACGGTGGGAGCGGGGGAGCCCTTTACAATGAGCAGTTCTTC	CASSLYGGSGGALYNEQFF
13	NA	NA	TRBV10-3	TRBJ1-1	TGTGCCATCAGTGAGACAGGGTTCACTGAAGCTTTCTTT	CAISETGFTEAFF
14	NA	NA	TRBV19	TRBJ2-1	TGTGCCAGTAGTATAACTAGCTTGGGCGGTGAGCAGTTCTTC	CASSITSLGGEQFF
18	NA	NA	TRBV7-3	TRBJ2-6	TGTGCCAGCAGCTTAAGACAGGATAATCCCTCTGGGGCCAACGTCCTGACTTTC	CASSLRQDNPSGANVLTF
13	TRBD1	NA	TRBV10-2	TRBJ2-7	TGCGCCAGCAGGGAGACAGGGAACTACGAGCAGTACTTC	CASRETGNYEQYF
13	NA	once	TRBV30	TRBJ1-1	TGTGCCTGGAGTGTACCGGGGAACACTGAAGCTTTCTTT	CAWSVPGNTEAFF